One sample yielded the 20 T cell receptor beta chains listed below, sequenced in a study of T cell changes during pregnancy in multiple sclerosis. Sequencing was performed with immunoSEQ multiplex PCR; in TCRdb, only in-frame clones are kept and a portion is missing. The data hold roughly 63,000 clones, with 80% to 95% observed a single time. Sequences were derived from peripheral blood, sampled in the second trimester of pregnancy. The receptors stem from a female donor in good health, enrolled as a control in a pregnancy study.

With regard to this clone: Its ends do not fully match the called genes, so a read error is possible. The chain combines TRBV6-1 with TRBJ1-5; D is uncertain. The germline V gene encodes CDR1 MNHNS and CDR2 SASEGT. The CDR3 is made up of 13 amino acids. CDR3 in amino acids: CASREGLSQPQHF. The DNA for the CDR3 is TGTGCCAGCAGAGAAGGGTTGAGTCAGCCCCAGCATTTT.

This chain links TRBV9 with TRBJ2-2; 14 bases line up with TRBD2. The CDR3 runs to 19 residues. CDR1 is SGDLS, CDR2 YYNGEE, per germline. Trimming at V came to 3 bases and at J to 1 base, leaving 8 bases not matched to a gene. The CDR3 DNA reads as TGTGCCAGCAGCGAGGAGGGACTAGCGGGGGTCGTGAACACCGGGGAGCTGTTTTTT. It translates to CASSEEGLAGVVNTGELFF.

The genes are TRBV7-6 and TRBJ2-7; a weak D match, TRBD1 (5 bases). V dropped 5 bases and J dropped 4 bases, with 18 bases sitting between them. Looked up from germline, CDR1 is SGHVS and CDR2 is FNYEAQ. The CDR3 has 15 amino acids. The CDR3, as DNA: TGTGCCAGCAGCCCCAGGCCAGGGAAAGGGTACGAGCAGTACTTC. Its protein is CASSPRPGKGYEQYF.

V is TRBV19 and J is TRBJ1-1, with D possibly matching TRBD1 (6 bases). V gave up 7 bases and J gave up 0 bases, with 12 bases separating them. The CDR3 loop spans 14 amino acids. The V gene's germline CDR1 is LNHDA and CDR2 SQIVND (reference sequence). DNA of the CDR3: TGTGCCAGTACCGCGGACAGACTGAACACTGAAGCTTTCTTT. Translated: CASTADRLNTEAFF. The variable domain in full, completed from reference TRBV19 and TRBJ1-1, reads DGGITQSPKYLFRKEGQNVTLSCEQNLNHDAMYWYRQDPGQGLRLIYYSQIVNDFQKGDIAEGYSVSREKKESFPLTVTSAQKNPTAFYLCASTADRLNTEAFFGQGTRLTVV.

V and J are TRBV20-1 and TRBJ1-1, with D perhaps TRBD1 (6 bases). The germline V gene encodes CDR1 DFQATT and CDR2 SNEGSKA (reference sequence). The CDR3 length is 11 residues. Trimming stripped 3 bases from V and 6 bases from J, with 8 bases between. This CDR3 reads CSARGAPEAFF. The CDR3, as DNA: TGCAGTGCTAGGGGGGCCCCTGAAGCTTTCTTT.

In this sample, this clone turned up once. This chain joins TRBV7-9 and TRBJ1-2; D not resolved. This CDR3 is built from 16 residues. V was shortened by 0 bases and J by 3 bases, with 14 bases between the two germline ends. The germline gives CDR1 SEHNR, CDR2 FQNEAQ (reference sequence). CDR3 protein: CASSLAVGNGDYGYTF. DNA of the CDR3: TGTGCCAGCAGCTTAGCGGTCGGGAACGGGGACTATGGCTACACCTTC.

The chain couples TRBV6-1 to TRBJ1-2; D is possibly TRBD1 (5 bases). Trimming pared 0 bases from V and 6 bases from J, leaving 14 bases between. This CDR3 is 15 amino acids long. The germline CDR1 and CDR2 sequences are MNHNS and SASEGT. The CDR3 DNA reads as TGTGCCAGCAGTGAAGCTGGGGGGGTTCGGGATGGCTACACCTTC. Translation: CASSEAGGVRDGYTF.

The chain links TRBV7-6 to TRBJ2-1; D uncertain. The CDR3 length is 17 residues. Between the trimmed V and J ends, which lost 0 bases and 2 bases, there was a span of 14 bases. Germline V CDR1 and CDR2: SGHVS, FNYEAQ. The CDR3 spells CASSLATGGPPYNEQFF. CDR3 DNA sequence: TGTGCCAGCAGCTTAGCTACTGGTGGTCCCCCCTACAATGAGCAGTTCTTC.

V and J are TRBV21-1 and TRBJ1-4; whether TRBD1, the table's D call, matches the DNA was not checked. TRBV21-1 is shown as a pseudogene. This CDR3 region has 17 residues. The CDR3 bases are TGTGCCAGCAGCAGGGACAGAGGGAGGACAACTAATGAAAAACTGTTTTTT. Its translation: CASSRDRGRTTNEKLFF.

V is TRBV5-6 and J is TRBJ2-7, with 10 bases fitting TRBD1. The CDR3 is made up of 13 amino acids. V lost 4 bases, J lost 5 bases, and 3 bases stayed unmatched. The germline gives CDR1 SGHDT, CDR2 YYEEEE. The CDR3: CASSGDRGHEQYF. CDR3 DNA sequence: TGTGCCAGCAGCGGGGACAGGGGCCACGAGCAGTACTTC.

The rearrangement joins TRBV30 to TRBJ2-6; 9 bases are shared with TRBD2. Losses at the gene ends were 4 bases for V and 0 bases for J; bases not matched to a gene: 10. Looked up from germline, CDR1 is GTSNPN and CDR2 is SVGIG (reference sequence). The CDR3 consists of 18 residues. Written as DNA, the CDR3 is TGTGCCTGGATGCGGGGGGGGTTGATTCCCTCTGGGGCCAACGTCCTGACTTTC. Its protein product is CAWMRGGLIPSGANVLTF.

The chain is built from TRBV28 and TRBJ2-7; 9 bases align to TRBD1. The CDR3 is made up of 15 amino acids. V dropped 4 bases and J dropped 2; count of bases not matched to a gene: 6. CDR1 and CDR2 (germline): MDHEN, SYDVKM. CDR3 nucleotide sequence: TGTGCCAGCAGTTCTGCCGGGACAGGGACCTACGAGCAGTACTTC. It is translated as CASSSAGTGTYEQYF.

The V and J genes are TRBV5-1 and TRBJ2-3, with no clear D. This CDR3 contains 13 residues. The V end was cut by 0 bases, the J end by 3 bases, with 5 bases between. CDR1 and CDR2 (germline): SGHRS, YFSETQ. CDR3 sequence reads: CASSLDGTDTQYF. The DNA for the CDR3 is TGCGCCAGCAGCTTGGACGGGACAGATACGCAGTATTTT.

In nucleotides, the CDR3 is TGTGCCAGCACCTGGGAAGGGGGCTCCGGGGCCAACGTCCTGACTTTC. Translated, it gives CASTWEGGSGANVLTF. V is TRBV7-9 and J is TRBJ2-6, with 7 nucleotides matching TRBD1. The CDR3 contains 16 residues. Germline trimming cut 7 bases from V and 4 bases from J; bases unmatched to any gene: 10. Germline V CDR1 and CDR2: SEHNR, FQNEAQ (reference sequence).

The rearrangement links TRBV30 to TRBJ1-1; D may be TRBD1 (6 bases). Trimming removed 5 bases at V and 4 bases at J, with 20 bases between. Germline CDR1 GTSNPN, CDR2 SVGIG (reference sequence). CDR3 size: 15 residues. In DNA, the CDR3 is TGTGCCTGGTTCCCTGGGGGGGCGCTCATCACTGAAGCTTTCTTT. It is translated as CAWFPGGALITEAFF. The full variable domain, in which reference TRBV30 and TRBJ1-1 provide the parts outside the CDR3, is SQTIHQWPATLVQPVGSPLSLECTVEGTSNPNLYWYRQAAGRGLQLLFYSVGIGQISSEVPQNLSASRPQDRQFILSSKKLLLSDSGFYLCAWFPGGALITEAFFGQGTRLTVV.

The chain recombines TRBV7-3 with TRBJ2-7, with no clear D. The CDR3 runs to 13 residues. The V end was cut by 4 bases, the J end by 0 bases, with 7 bases between. From germline, CDR1 is SGHTA and CDR2 FQGTGA. The CDR3 nucleotides are TGTGCCAGCAGCTCCTCCCCCTCCTACGAGCAGTACTTC. Protein product: CASSSSPSYEQYF. Full variable domain (outside the CDR3, taken from reference TRBV7-3 and TRBJ2-7): GAGVSQTPSNKVTEKGKYVELRCDPISGHTALYWYRQSLGQGPEFLIYFQGTGAADDSGLPNDRFFAVRPEGSVSTLKIQRTERGDSAVYLCASSSSPSYEQYFGPGTRLTVT.

The chain couples TRBV7-8 to TRBJ2-5; possible D gene TRBD1, 6 bases. Germline V gene sequence: CDR1 SGHVS, CDR2 FQNEAQ. V was trimmed by 3 bases and J by 5 bases, leaving 25 bases between them. The CDR3 contains 18 residues. The DNA of the CDR3 is TGTGCCAGCAGCTTGGGGCTACAGGGTTTTGGCAGTTTTGAGACCCAGTACTTC. As protein: CASSLGLQGFGSFETQYF.

The V gene is TRBV11-2, the J gene TRBJ2-3; 7 nucleotides match TRBD1. CDR1 is SGHAT and CDR2 is FQNNGV in the germline V gene. CDR3 length: 16 amino acids. V was clipped by 4 bases and J by 2 bases; unmatched bases: 9. Here the CDR3 reads CASSSGTVPYTDTQYF. CDR3 nucleotide sequence: TGTGCCAGCAGCTCCGGGACAGTTCCTTACACAGATACGCAGTATTTT.

The chain combines TRBV2 with TRBJ2-2, with TRBD2 identical over 9 bases. CDR3 length equals 19 residues. Germline values: CDR1 SNHLY, CDR2 FYNNEI. The V gene end was trimmed by 2 bases and the J gene end by 6 bases; junction bases not matched to a gene: 16. The chain's CDR3 is CASSEKGVAISGSPGELFF. In DNA form, the CDR3 reads TGTGCCAGCAGTGAAAAGGGGGTAGCTATTAGCGGGAGCCCCGGGGAGCTGTTTTTT.

Remarks on this clone: The same CDR3 can be traced to other DNA sequences in this sample. The chain couples TRBV18 to TRBJ1-6; D gene unclear. Germline V lookup: CDR1 KGHSH, CDR2 LQKENI. The CDR3 loop spans 14 amino acids. Trimming took 2 bases from V and 7 from J, leaving 9 bases between them. The CDR3 nucleotides read TGTGCCAGCTCACCAGGCAGGTTAAATTCACCCCTCCACTTT. This sequence encodes CASSPGRLNSPLHF.